This T cell receptor beta chain was found in a study of blood T cell repertoires in COVID-19. Across the study: Samples of COVID-19 (acute and convalescent) were obtained from the United States, Italy and Spain.

The V gene lost 3 bases and the J gene lost 4 bases, with 14 bases spanning the gap. The germline V gene encodes CDR1 LNHNV and CDR2 YYDKDF (reference sequence). The CDR3 has 15 amino acids. Original data processing: Using reference gene primer amplification, nucleated cell counts were estimated. TCRdb's table, derived via immunoSEQ multiplex PCR, lists solely in-frame clones and lacks some. The V and J calls and the clone size are those of that table, but D and trimming were determined from the DNA. The sample consists of about 210,000 clones, about 91% of them appearing once. This receptor was identified in a man aged 25 to 45 with acute or convalescent COVID-19. The specimen was peripheral blood. The rearrangement uses TRBV15 and TRBJ2-3, with D hard to call. The CDR3 DNA is TGTGCCACCAGCAGCCCCGCGCAGGTCGCAGATACGCAGTATTTT. The encoded protein is CATSSPAQVADTQYF.